This T cell receptor (beta chain) emerged from a study of blood T cell repertoires in COVID-19. Study as a whole: PBMCs, B-cell-depleted T cells, or T cells provided the cDNA or gDNA that made up the material.

Per the original data handling: Cell counts per sample came from amplifying reference gene primers. Profiling relied on immunoSEQ multiplex PCR, and the TCRdb table lists in-frame clones only, not all of them. V and J calls plus clone size are reproduced from that table; the DNA served to infer D and trimming. Of about 150,000 clones in the sample, roughly four fifths are singletons; the top ten hold around 7%. CDR1 and CDR2 from the germline V gene are SGHDT and YYEEEE. The CDR3 totals 14 residues. V lost 4 bases, J lost 4 bases, and 6 bases stayed unmatched. The count of this clone is one. Among Cohort 3 donors, those recovered had two negative PCRs, clearance, or symptom resolution.

This clonotype was sampled from a middle-aged man who had recovered from COVID-19. This chain joins TRBV5-6 and TRBJ2-7; 9 bases are shared with TRBD1. Source material: PBMCs or T cells enriched from blood (not recorded which). This chain's CDR3 is CASSPPGQGYEQYF. As DNA, the CDR3 is TGTGCCAGCAGCCCGCCGGGACAGGGTTACGAGCAGTACTTC.